This T cell receptor beta chain was sequenced for a study of OX40 agonist ivuxolimab in advanced cancers. The table came from immunoSEQ multiplex PCR; TCRdb's copy has only in-frame clones and leaves some out. The sample lists 82,000 or so clones, roughly 89% seen once, with about 0.63% in the top ten. As for this clone: As yet, its antigen is unknown.

Study-level findings and limits: Those patients achieving a partial response at 0.1-3.0 mg/kg showed among the lowest clonal expansion.

The germline V and J ends were trimmed by 0 bases and 2 bases, with 7 bases remaining between them. The germline V gene encodes CDR1 SGHTS and CDR2 YDEGEE. The CDR3 runs 14 residues. This sequence originates from an adult with an advanced solid tumor such as melanoma, head and neck, liver or kidney cancer. The chain couples TRBV5-8 to TRBJ2-3; possibly TRBD1 for D (6 bases). Sequencing was performed on CD4+ or CD8+ T cells sorted from blood, taken in a trial of the OX40 agonist ivuxolimab. This CDR3 reads CASSLGTATDTQYF. DNA for the CDR3: TGTGCCAGCAGCTTGGGGACAGCCACAGATACGCAGTATTTT.